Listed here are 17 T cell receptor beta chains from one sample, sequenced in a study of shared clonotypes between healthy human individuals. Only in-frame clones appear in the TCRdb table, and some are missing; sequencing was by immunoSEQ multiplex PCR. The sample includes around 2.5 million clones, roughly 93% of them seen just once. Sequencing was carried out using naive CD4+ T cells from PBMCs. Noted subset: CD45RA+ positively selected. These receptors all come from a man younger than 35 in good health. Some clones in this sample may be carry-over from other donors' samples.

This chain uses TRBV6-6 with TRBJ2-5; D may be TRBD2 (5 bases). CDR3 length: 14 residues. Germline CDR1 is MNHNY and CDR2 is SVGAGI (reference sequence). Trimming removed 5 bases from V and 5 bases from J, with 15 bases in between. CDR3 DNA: TGTGCCAGCAGTATTCGGACTGGTCGGGAGACCCAGTACTTC. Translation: CASSIRTGRETQYF.

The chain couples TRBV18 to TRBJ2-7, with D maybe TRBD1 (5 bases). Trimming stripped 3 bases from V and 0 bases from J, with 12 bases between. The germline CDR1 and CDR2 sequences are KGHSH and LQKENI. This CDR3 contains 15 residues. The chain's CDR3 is CASSPTTVHSYEQYF. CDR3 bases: TGTGCCAGCTCACCCACGACAGTACACTCCTACGAGCAGTACTTC.

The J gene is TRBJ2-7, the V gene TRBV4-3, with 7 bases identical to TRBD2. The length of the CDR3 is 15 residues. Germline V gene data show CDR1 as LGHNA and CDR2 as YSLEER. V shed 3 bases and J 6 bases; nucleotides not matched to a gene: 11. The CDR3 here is CASSQGGLGAFEQYF. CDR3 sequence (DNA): TGCGCCAGCAGCCAGGGTGGACTAGGAGCATTCGAGCAGTACTTC.

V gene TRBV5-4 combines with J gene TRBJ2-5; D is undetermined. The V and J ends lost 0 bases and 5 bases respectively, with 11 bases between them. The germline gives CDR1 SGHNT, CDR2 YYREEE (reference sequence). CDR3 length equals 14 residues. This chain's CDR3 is CASSLGSTRETQYF. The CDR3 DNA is TGTGCCAGCAGCTTGGGTAGTACCCGGGAGACCCAGTACTTC. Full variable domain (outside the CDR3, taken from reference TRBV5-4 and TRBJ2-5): ETGVTQSPTHLIKTRGQQVTLRCSSQSGHNTVSWYQQALGQGPQFIFQYYREEENGRGNFPPRFSGLQFPNYSSELNVNALELDDSALYLCASSLGSTRETQYFGPGTRLLVL.

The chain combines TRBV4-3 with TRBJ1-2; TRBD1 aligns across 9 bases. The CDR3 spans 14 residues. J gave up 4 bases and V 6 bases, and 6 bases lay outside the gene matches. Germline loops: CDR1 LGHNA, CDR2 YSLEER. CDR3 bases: TGCGCCAGCAGGCGTACAGGGGGCGCCTATGGCTACACCTTC. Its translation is CASRRTGGAYGYTF.

CDR3 amino acids: CASSLGESGRTYEQYF. CDR3 bases: TGTGCCAGCAGCTTGGGAGAGTCGGGGAGGACCTACGAGCAGTACTTC. J is TRBJ2-7 and V is TRBV7-9, with D tentatively TRBD2 (6 bases). Trimming removed 3 bases from V and 2 bases from J, with 17 bases in between. The germline gives CDR1 SEHNR, CDR2 FQNEAQ (reference sequence). This CDR3 has 16 amino acids.

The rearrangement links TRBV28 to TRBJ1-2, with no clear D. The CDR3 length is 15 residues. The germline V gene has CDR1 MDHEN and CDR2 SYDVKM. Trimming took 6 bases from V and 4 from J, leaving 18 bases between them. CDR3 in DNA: TGTGCCAGCAGCTGGGGAACCCGGCTCAGCTATGGCTACACCTTC. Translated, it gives CASSWGTRLSYGYTF.

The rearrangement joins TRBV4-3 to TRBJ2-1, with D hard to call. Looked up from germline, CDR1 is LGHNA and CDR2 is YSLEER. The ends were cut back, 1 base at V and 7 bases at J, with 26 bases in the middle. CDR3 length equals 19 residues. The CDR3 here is CASSQGWHSRSTIYNEQFF. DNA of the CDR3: TGCGCCAGCAGCCAAGGTTGGCACTCGCGGTCTACTATATATAATGAGCAGTTCTTC.

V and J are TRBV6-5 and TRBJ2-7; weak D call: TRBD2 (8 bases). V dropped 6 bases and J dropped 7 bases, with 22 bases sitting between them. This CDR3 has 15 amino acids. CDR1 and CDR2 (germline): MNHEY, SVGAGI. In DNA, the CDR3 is TGTGCCAGCAGAGGACTAGCAGGGGGTCGGGAAGAGCAGTACTTC. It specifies CASRGLAGGREEQYF.

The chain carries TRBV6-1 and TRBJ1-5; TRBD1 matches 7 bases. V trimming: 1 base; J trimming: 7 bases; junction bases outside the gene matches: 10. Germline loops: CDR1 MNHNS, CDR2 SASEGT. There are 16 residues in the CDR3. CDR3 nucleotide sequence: TGTGCCAGCAGTGAAGTCCTGGCAGGGGGTTGGCAGCCCCAGCATTTT. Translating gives CASSEVLAGGWQPQHF.

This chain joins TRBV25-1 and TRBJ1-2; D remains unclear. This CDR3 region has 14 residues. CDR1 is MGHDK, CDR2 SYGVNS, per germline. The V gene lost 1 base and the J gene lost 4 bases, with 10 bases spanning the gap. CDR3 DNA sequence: TGTGCCAGCAGTGAATTCCGGGCCCCCTATGGCTACACCTTC. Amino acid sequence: CASSEFRAPYGYTF.

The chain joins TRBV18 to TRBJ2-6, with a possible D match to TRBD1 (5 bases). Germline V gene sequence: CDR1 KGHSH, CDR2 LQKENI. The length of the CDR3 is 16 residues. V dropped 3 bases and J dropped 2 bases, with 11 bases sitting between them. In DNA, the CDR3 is TGTGCCAGCTCACCGGTAGGGGCGACTGGGGCCAACGTCCTGACTTTC. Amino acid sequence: CASSPVGATGANVLTF.

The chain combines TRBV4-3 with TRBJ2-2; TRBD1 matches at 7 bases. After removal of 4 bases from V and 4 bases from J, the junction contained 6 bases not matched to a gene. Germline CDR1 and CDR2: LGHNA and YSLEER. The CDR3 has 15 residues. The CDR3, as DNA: TGCGCCAGCAGCCGCGGACAGGCGGTCACCGGGGAGCTGTTTTTT. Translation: CASSRGQAVTGELFF.

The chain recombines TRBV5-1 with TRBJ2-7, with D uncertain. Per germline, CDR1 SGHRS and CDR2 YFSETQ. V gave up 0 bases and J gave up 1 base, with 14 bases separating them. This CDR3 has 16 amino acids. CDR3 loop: CASSLGPLLLSYEQYF. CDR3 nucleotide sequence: TGCGCCAGCAGCTTGGGGCCCCTCCTACTTTCCTACGAGCAGTACTTC.

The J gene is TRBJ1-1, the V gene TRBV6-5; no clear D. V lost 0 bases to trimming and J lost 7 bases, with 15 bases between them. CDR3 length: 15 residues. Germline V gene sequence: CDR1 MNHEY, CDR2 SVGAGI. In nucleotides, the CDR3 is TGTGCCAGCAGTTACTCGAGAGAGCGACGGGGTGAAGCTTTCTTT. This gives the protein CASSYSRERRGEAFF.

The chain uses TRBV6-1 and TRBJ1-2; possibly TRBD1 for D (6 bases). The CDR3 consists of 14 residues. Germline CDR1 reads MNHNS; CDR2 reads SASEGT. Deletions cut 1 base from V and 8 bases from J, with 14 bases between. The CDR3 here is CASSEGYRDGGYTF. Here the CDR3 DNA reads TGTGCCAGCAGTGAAGGGTACAGGGACGGGGGCTACACCTTC.

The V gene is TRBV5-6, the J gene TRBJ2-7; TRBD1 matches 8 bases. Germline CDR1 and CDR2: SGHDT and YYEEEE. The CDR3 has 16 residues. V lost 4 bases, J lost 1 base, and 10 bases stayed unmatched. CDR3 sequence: CASSPLSGGISYEQYF. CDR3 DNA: TGTGCCAGCAGCCCTCTCTCAGGGGGCATATCCTACGAGCAGTACTTC.